This T cell receptor beta chain was retrieved from a study of shared clonotypes between healthy human individuals. Study-wide points: For naive CD4 cells, 4% to 6% of clonotypes were shared across a handful of donors. The authors sampled blood alone, and tissue repertoires likely differ.

Germline V gives CDR1 SGHRS, CDR2 YFSETQ. The CDR3 spans 17 residues. The trim removed 3 bases at V and 11 bases at J, leaving 22 bases unmatched. Assay runs were performed at deep level. DNA at 200 ng, around 30,000 T cell genomes, went into sorted-subset replicate PCRs. Generated by immunoSEQ multiplex PCR, the TCRdb table keeps only in-frame clones and is missing some. Found here are 2,500,000 or so clones, around nine tenths of them singletons; the top ten hold 0.14%. In regard to this clone: Its antigen is currently unknown.

The source material was naive CD4+ T cells sorted from blood. Subset noted: CD45RA+ positively selected. The receptor was derived from a man aged 18 to 30 in good health. This sequence joins TRBV5-1 and TRBJ1-1, with 7 positions matching TRBD1. The CDR3 sequence is CASSSPGQGTVPVEAFF. The DNA of the CDR3 is TGCGCCAGCAGCTCACCAGGTCAGGGGACAGTGCCGGTTGAGGCTTTCTTT.